The 30 T cell receptor beta chains below come from one sample, sequenced in a study of PD-1 blockade in classical Hodgkin lymphoma. Using immunoSEQ multiplex PCR, the repertoire was profiled, and TCRdb retains in-frame clones only, with some absent. The table records just over 60,000 clones, about 87% of them present only once. The patients all showed relapse after autologous stem cell transplantation, while their brentuximab vedotin exposure varied. This specimen consisted of peripheral blood mononuclear cells (PBMCs), obtained at baseline. The receptors were sampled from a human donor with classical Hodgkin lymphoma.

The V gene is TRBV11-2, the J gene TRBJ2-5; 7 bases map to TRBD1. V lost 3 bases and J lost 5; bases outside the gene matches: 3. From germline, CDR1 is SGHAT and CDR2 FQNNGV. CDR3 length equals 13 residues. The CDR3 nucleotides are TGTGCCAGCAGCTTCACAGGGGAGGAGACCCAGTACTTC. It codes for CASSFTGEETQYF.

The chain uses TRBV11-2 and TRBJ1-4, with TRBD1 matching over 7 bases. Trimming at V came to 2 bases and at J to 7 bases, leaving 1 base not matched to a gene. Germline CDR1 and CDR2: SGHAT and FQNNGV. This CDR3 has 13 residues. CDR3: CASSLSGGEKLFF. The CDR3 region has the DNA TGTGCCAGCAGCTTATCAGGGGGTGAAAAACTGTTTTTT. Full variable domain (outside the CDR3, taken from reference TRBV11-2 and TRBJ1-4): EAGVAQSPRYKIIEKRQSVAFWCNPISGHATLYWYQQILGQGPKLLIQFQNNGVVDDSQLPKDRFSAERLKGVDSTLKIQPAKLEDSAVYLCASSLSGGEKLFFGSGTQLSVL.

The sample holds one count of this clone. The chain is built from TRBV4-3 and TRBJ1-1; D remains unclear. CDR1 and CDR2 from the germline V gene are LGHNA and YSLEER. CDR3 length: 15 amino acids. Trimming took 0 bases from V and 1 from J, leaving 9 bases between them. CDR3 sequence (DNA): TGCGCCAGCAGCCAAGATCGGACGGAGAACACTGAAGCTTTCTTT. This gives the protein CASSQDRTENTEAFF.

A remark on this clone: Given the absence of the conserved phenylalanine or tryptophan at the CDR3 end, a read error is likely. Because the CDR3's place on the DNA is in doubt, the DNA is left out and the CDR3 is given as listed by TCRdb. The chain links TRBV6-1 to TRBJ1-2; the tabulated D call, TRBD1, remains unverified against the DNA. The V gene's germline CDR1 is MNHNS and CDR2 SASEGT. The CDR3 is 11 residues long, counting both termini. CDR3 loop: CASSSRGVLCL.

This sequence joins TRBV15 and TRBJ2-5; D is possibly TRBD2 (6 bases). CDR1 is LNHNV and CDR2 is YYDKDF in the germline V gene (reference sequence). The CDR3 extends over 15 amino acids. Trimming cost V 3 bases and J 2 bases, with 13 bases left between them. As DNA, the CDR3 is TGTGCCACCAGCAGGCCGGGACTGTTACAAGAGACCCAGTACTTC. It yields the protein CATSRPGLLQETQYF.

The rearrangement uses TRBV18 and TRBJ1-6, with 10 bases matching TRBD1. The CDR3 is made up of 16 amino acids. V shed 6 bases, J shed 4 bases, and the junction held 6 bases outside the gene matches. Germline CDR1 is KGHSH and CDR2 is LQKENI. The DNA for the CDR3 is TGTGCCAGCTCCGCGACAGGGGGCATTTATAATTCACCCCTCCACTTT. As protein: CASSATGGIYNSPLHF.

The CDR3 DNA is TGTGCCAGCAGCTTATATGTAGGGGTTGGCGAGCAGTACTTC. Its protein product is CASSLYVGVGEQYF. The gene calls are TRBV7-9 and TRBJ2-7; tentative D call: TRBD1 (5 bases). Trimming removed 2 bases at V and 6 bases at J, with 14 bases between. CDR3 length: 14 amino acids. Germline V gives CDR1 SEHNR, CDR2 FQNEAQ (reference sequence).

This chain uses TRBV28 with TRBJ1-1; 8 bases match TRBD1. The ends lost 2 bases at V and 3 bases at J; junction bases unmatched: 2. There are 14 residues in the CDR3. Germline CDR1 reads MDHEN; CDR2 reads SYDVKM. CDR3 in amino acids: CASSLPGGHTEAFF. The CDR3 coding sequence is TGTGCCAGCAGTTTACCAGGGGGCCACACTGAAGCTTTCTTT. The full variable domain, its missing parts supplied by reference TRBV28 and TRBJ1-1, is DVKVTQSSRYLVKRTGEKVFLECVQDMDHENMFWYRQDPGLGLRLIYFSYDVKMKEKGDIPEGYSVSREKKERFSLILESASTNQTSMYLCASSLPGGHTEAFFGQGTRLTVV.

The chain employs TRBV9 and TRBJ2-1; D is ambiguous. CDR3 length equals 13 residues. Germline values: CDR1 SGDLS, CDR2 YYNGEE. Trimming removed 0 bases at V and 5 bases at J, with 6 bases between. Written as DNA, the CDR3 is TGTGCCAGCAGCGTAGGGAACAACAATGAGCAGTTCTTC. It specifies CASSVGNNNEQFF.

The gene calls are TRBV6-5 and TRBJ1-2; 7 bases are shared with TRBD1. Germline V lookup: CDR1 MNHEY, CDR2 SVGAGI. This CDR3 comprises 11 residues. J gave up 5 bases and V 7 bases, and 1 base lay outside the gene matches. CDR3 protein: CASKTGYGYTF. The CDR3 DNA reads as TGTGCCAGCAAGACAGGGTATGGCTACACCTTC.

The J gene is TRBJ1-4, the V gene TRBV4-1, with 8 bases that match TRBD1. This CDR3 spans 14 amino acids. Germline CDR1 reads MGHRA; CDR2 reads YSYEKL. The V segment lost 0 bases and the J segment 8 bases; nucleotides outside the gene matches: 2. Here the CDR3 DNA reads TGCGCCAGCAGCCAAGACAGGGGGCACGAAAAACTGTTTTTT. This sequence encodes CASSQDRGHEKLFF.

This chain links TRBV7-8 with TRBJ2-1, with D possibly being TRBD2 (6 bases). The V and J ends lost 3 bases and 8 bases respectively, with 14 bases between them. The CDR3 extends over 14 amino acids. Germline CDR1 and CDR2: SGHVS and FQNEAQ. The CDR3 DNA follows: TGTGCCAGCAGCTTCTCCCAGGGACTCGATGAGCAGTTCTTC. It codes for CASSFSQGLDEQFF.

The chain employs TRBV4-3 and TRBJ2-2; 8 positions match TRBD2. Trimming removed 0 bases from V and 4 bases from J; junction bases left unmatched: 7. CDR1 LGHNA and CDR2 YSLEER come from the germline V gene. The CDR3 loop spans 17 amino acids. The CDR3 spells CASSQDIGSGVTGELFF. CDR3 in DNA: TGCGCCAGCAGCCAAGATATTGGTAGCGGGGTCACCGGGGAGCTGTTTTTT.

V usage is TRBV9 and J usage is TRBJ2-1, with 9 bases fitting TRBD1. Germline CDR1 and CDR2: SGDLS and YYNGEE. V shed 3 bases, J shed 3 bases, and the junction held 4 bases outside the gene matches. CDR3 length equals 15 residues. DNA of the CDR3: TGTGCCAGCAGCGCAAGGACAGGGGACTACAATGAGCAGTTCTTC. It codes for CASSARTGDYNEQFF.

J is TRBJ2-5 and V is TRBV7-2; 9 nucleotides line up with TRBD2. V shed 2 bases and J 4 bases; nucleotides not matched to a gene: 2. Germline V CDR1 and CDR2: SGHTA, FQGNSA. CDR3 size: 14 residues. This CDR3 reads CASSLQRGAETQYF. The DNA for the CDR3 is TGTGCCAGCAGCTTACAGCGGGGGGCAGAGACCCAGTACTTC. The full variable domain, rest sourced from reference TRBV7-2 and TRBJ2-5, is GAGVSQSPSNKVTEKGKDVELRCDPISGHTALYWYRQSLGQGLEFLIYFQGNSAPDKSGLPSDRFSAERTGGSVSTLTIQRTQQEDSAVYLCASSLQRGAETQYFGPGTRLLVL.

The chain is built from TRBV7-3 and TRBJ1-4; D gene unclear. This CDR3 is 19 amino acids long. Between the trimmed V and J ends, which lost 0 bases and 0 bases, there was a span of 17 bases. The germline V gene encodes CDR1 SGHTA and CDR2 FQGTGA. The CDR3, as DNA: TGTGCCAGCAGCTTAACGGACCTCCTAAACCCTGCAACTAATGAAAAACTGTTTTTT. It yields the protein CASSLTDLLNPATNEKLFF.

The rearrangement uses TRBV28 and TRBJ1-5; no firm D call. Germline CDR1 reads MDHEN; CDR2 reads SYDVKM. This CDR3 is 16 amino acids long. V was trimmed by 3 bases and J by 4 bases, leaving 16 bases between them. CDR3 sequence (DNA): TGTGCCAGCAGTTTGGTACGGGAGCCCCTTAATCAGCCCCAGCATTTT. Translation gives CASSLVREPLNQPQHF.

The CDR3 sequence is CASSQVANTEAFF. For the CDR3, the DNA is TGCGCCAGCAGCCAAGTAGCGAACACTGAAGCTTTCTTT. The chain is built from TRBV4-1 and TRBJ1-1; no reliable D call. The length of the CDR3 is 13 residues. Trimming shortened V by 1 base and J by 1 base, and 4 bases separated the two germline ends. CDR1 and CDR2 from the germline V gene are MGHRA and YSYEKL.

The genes are TRBV4-1 and TRBJ2-1, with 10 nucleotides matching TRBD2. There are 17 residues in the CDR3. The germline CDR1 and CDR2 sequences are MGHRA and YSYEKL. With V trimmed by 1 base and J by 6 bases, 9 bases remained unmatched. The CDR3 DNA is TGCGCCAGCAGCCAAGGGAGCGGGGGGGCTCGTGGCAATGAGCAGTTCTTC. Translated: CASSQGSGGARGNEQFF.

The rearrangement links TRBV30 to TRBJ1-3, with no clear D. In germline, CDR1 is GTSNPN, CDR2 SVGIG (reference sequence). V was shortened by 0 bases and J by 0 bases, with 12 bases between the two germline ends. The CDR3 has 16 residues. CDR3 sequence (DNA): TGTGCCTGGAGTGTACTATGGAAGGCCTCTGGAAACACCATATATTTT. Translating gives CAWSVLWKASGNTIYF.

J is TRBJ1-4 and V is TRBV27; no clear D. This CDR3 comprises 14 residues. The V and J ends lost 2 bases and 8 bases respectively, with 12 bases between them. The V gene's germline CDR1 is MNHEY and CDR2 SMNVEV (reference sequence). Here the CDR3 reads CASSLQTSTEKLFF. In DNA, the CDR3 is TGTGCCAGCAGTTTACAGACATCGACGGAAAAACTGTTTTTT.

The rearrangement joins TRBV20-1 to TRBJ2-1, with a tentative D call TRBD1 (6 bases). V was shortened by 3 bases and J by 8 bases, with 8 bases between the two germline ends. CDR3 size: 11 residues. Germline lookup yields CDR1 DFQATT and CDR2 SNEGSKA (reference sequence). For the CDR3, the DNA is TGCAGTGCTAGCCACAGGGATGAGCAGTTCTTC. Translated, it gives CSASHRDEQFF.

This chain joins TRBV12-5 and TRBJ2-1, with D possibly being TRBD1 (6 bases). CDR3 length equals 16 residues. CDR1 LGHNT and CDR2 FRNRAP come from the germline V gene. V was pared by 5 bases and J by 3 bases, with 17 bases between. The CDR3 DNA follows: TGTGCTAGTGGTGGCAACAGTGGGGGCGGCTACAATGAGCAGTTCTTC. Amino acid sequence: CASGGNSGGGYNEQFF.

This clone has a single count. The chain is built from TRBV9 and TRBJ2-5, with a possible D match to TRBD1 (5 bases). The V and J ends lost 3 bases and 5 bases respectively, with 11 bases between them. This CDR3 region has 13 residues. Germline V gene sequence: CDR1 SGDLS, CDR2 YYNGEE. For the CDR3, the DNA is TGTGCCAGCAGCGCCCGACAGTTGGAGACCCAGTACTTC. Translation: CASSARQLETQYF.

This clone came up once. This chain connects TRBV6-6 to TRBJ1-3, with a tentative D call TRBD1 (5 bases). Trimming cost V 7 bases and J 0 bases, with 10 bases left between them. This CDR3 has 14 amino acids. From germline, CDR1 is MNHNY and CDR2 SVGAGI (reference sequence). CDR3 nucleotide sequence: TGTGCCAGCACCCAGACAGTCTCTGGAAACACCATATATTTT. Amino acid sequence: CASTQTVSGNTIYF.

The chain is built from TRBV5-4 and TRBJ2-2, with D possibly matching TRBD2 (6 bases). V lost 4 bases and J 5 bases, leaving 18 bases between the germline ends. Germline V gene data show CDR1 as SGHNT and CDR2 as YYREEE (reference sequence). The CDR3 spans 16 residues. The CDR3 DNA sequence: TGTGCCAGCAGCCACGGGGACTCCGGGGCAACCGGGGAGCTGTTTTTT. Residues: CASSHGDSGATGELFF.

This chain uses TRBV30 with TRBJ2-7, with a tentative D call TRBD2 (5 bases). CDR1 and CDR2 (germline): GTSNPN, SVGIG (reference sequence). Trimming pared 4 bases from V and 0 bases from J, leaving 19 bases between. The CDR3 runs 16 residues. In DNA form, the CDR3 reads TGTGCCTGGAAAGGACCCGGAAAAGCGGCCTCCTACGAGCAGTACTTC. This encodes CAWKGPGKAASYEQYF.

The table lists this clone with a few counts. V and J are TRBV5-4 and TRBJ1-2; D is perhaps TRBD1 (6 bases). Trimming shortened V by 5 bases and J by 3 bases, and 14 bases separated the two germline ends. CDR3 length: 14 amino acids. Looked up from germline, CDR1 is SGHNT and CDR2 is YYREEE (reference sequence). The CDR3 loop is CASSSWTADYGYTF. For the CDR3, the DNA is TGTGCCAGCAGTTCTTGGACAGCCGACTATGGCTACACCTTC.

In its sample, this clone was seen a few times. The V and J genes are TRBV4-3 and TRBJ2-3, with D perhaps matching TRBD1 or TRBD2 (5 bases each). Trimming cost V 1 base and J 5 bases, with 13 bases left between them. Germline CDR1 is LGHNA and CDR2 is YSLEER. This CDR3 region has 15 residues. Written as DNA, the CDR3 is TGCGCCAGCAGCCAAGGAGGGGCTTCGGGAGATACGCAGTATTTT. This sequence encodes CASSQGGASGDTQYF.

The chain employs TRBV7-9 and TRBJ1-5; no clear D gene. The germline V and J ends were trimmed by 1 base and 0 bases, with 7 bases remaining between them. The length of the CDR3 is 15 residues. Germline V gene lookup returns CDR1 SEHNR and CDR2 FQNEAQ (reference sequence). The DNA of the CDR3 is TGTGCCAGCAGCTTAGACGTAACTAGCAATCAGCCCCAGCATTTT. Translation: CASSLDVTSNQPQHF.